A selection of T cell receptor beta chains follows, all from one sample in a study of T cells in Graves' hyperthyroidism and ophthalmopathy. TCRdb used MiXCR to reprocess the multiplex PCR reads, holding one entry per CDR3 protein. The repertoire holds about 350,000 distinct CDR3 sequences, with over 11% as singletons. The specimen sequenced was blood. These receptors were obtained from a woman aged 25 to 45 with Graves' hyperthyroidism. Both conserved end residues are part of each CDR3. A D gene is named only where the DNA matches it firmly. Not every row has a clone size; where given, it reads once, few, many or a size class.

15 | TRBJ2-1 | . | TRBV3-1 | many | CASSQHSGSVNEQFF | TGTGCCAGCAGCCAACACTCGGGGTCGGTCAATGAGCAGTTCTTC
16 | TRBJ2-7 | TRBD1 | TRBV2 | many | CASTELIRQGSHEQYF | TGTGCCAGCACCGAACTGATTAGACAGGGGTCCCACGAGCAGTACTTC
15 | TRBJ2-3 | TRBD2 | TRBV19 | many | CASAKLAGGKNTQYF | TGTGCCAGTGCAAAACTAGCGGGAGGGAAGAATACGCAGTATTTT
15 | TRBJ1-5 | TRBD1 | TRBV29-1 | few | CSVASGTGRNQPQHF | TGCAGCGTTGCCTCCGGGACAGGGCGTAATCAGCCCCAGCATTTT
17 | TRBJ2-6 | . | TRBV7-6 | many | CASSLLGGAGLANVLTF | TGTGCCAGCAGCTTATTGGGGGGGGCCGGATTGGCCAACGTCCTGACTTTC
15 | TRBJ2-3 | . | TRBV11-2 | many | CASSLFARVTDTQYF | TGTGCCAGCAGCTTATTCGCCAGGGTAACAGATACGCAGTATTTT
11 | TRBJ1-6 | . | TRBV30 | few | CAWMVQGPLHF | TGTGCCTGGATGGTCCAAGGACCCCTCCACTTT
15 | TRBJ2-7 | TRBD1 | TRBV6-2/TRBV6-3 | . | CASSYSGQGHYEQYF | TGTGCCAGCAGTTACTCGGGACAGGGCCACTACGAGCAGTACTTC
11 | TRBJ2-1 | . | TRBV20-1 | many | CSARHRDEQFF | TGCAGTGCTAGACACAGGGATGAGCAGTTCTTC
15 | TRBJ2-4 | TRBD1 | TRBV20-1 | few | CSALRDRGLKNIQYF | TGCAGTGCCCTCCGGGACAGGGGGCTTAAGAACATTCAGTACTTC
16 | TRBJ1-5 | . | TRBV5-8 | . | CASSRSFGQFNQPQHF | TGTGCCAGCAGCCGGAGCTTCGGACAGTTTAATCAGCCCCAGCATTTT
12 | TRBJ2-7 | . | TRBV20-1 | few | CSAGPTPAEQYF | TGCAGTGCCGGACCCACCCCAGCTGAGCAGTACTTC
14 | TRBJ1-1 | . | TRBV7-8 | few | CASSSTPQGTEAFF | TGTGCCAGCAGCTCAACTCCGCAGGGGACTGAAGCTTTCTTT
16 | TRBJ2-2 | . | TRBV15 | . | CATSRDEGVNTGELFF | TGTGCCACCAGCAGAGATGAGGGAGTAAACACCGGGGAGCTGTTTTTT
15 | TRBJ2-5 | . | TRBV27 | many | CASSSSLQGFGAQYF | TGTGCCAGCAGTTCCAGCCTACAGGGATTTGGGGCCCAGTACTTC
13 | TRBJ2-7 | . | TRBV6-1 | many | CASSVDDYYEQYF | TGTGCCAGCAGTGTAGACGACTACTACGAGCAGTACTTC
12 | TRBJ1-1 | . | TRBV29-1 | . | CSVEGFSTGAFF | TGCAGCGTTGAAGGTTTTTCTACTGGAGCTTTCTTT
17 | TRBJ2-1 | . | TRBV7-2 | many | CASSLDSDSGSYNEQFF | TGTGCCAGCAGCTTAGACTCCGATTCAGGCTCCTACAATGAGCAGTTCTTC
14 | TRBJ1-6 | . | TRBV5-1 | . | CASSGQFNNSPLHF | TGCGCCAGCAGTGGACAGTTTAATAATTCACCCCTCCACTTT